Detailed here is one T cell receptor beta chain. Its target is unknown. CDR1 and CDR2 from the germline V gene are SGHAT and FQNNGV. The CDR3 spans 15 residues. V lost 3 bases and J lost 3; bases outside the gene matches: 3. This sample is part of a study of OX40 agonist ivuxolimab in advanced cancers. The method was immunoSEQ multiplex PCR; TCRdb's version includes in-frame clones alone and lacks a portion of them. The sample includes 75,000 to 80,000 clones, over 80% of them seen just once. Study-wide findings and caveats: Several nonresponders also turned out to have low normalized T-cell clonal expansion.

This clonotype was sampled from an adult with an advanced solid tumor such as melanoma, head and neck, liver or kidney cancer. The sample was CD4+ or CD8+ T cells sorted from blood, taken in a trial of the OX40 agonist ivuxolimab. The chain links TRBV11-2 to TRBJ1-5; 9 nucleotides match TRBD1. Here the CDR3 DNA reads TGTGCCAGCAGCTTGGACAGGGGATACAATCAGCCCCAGCATTTT. Its translation is CASSLDRGYNQPQHF.